This T cell receptor beta chain was recorded in a study of OX40 agonist ivuxolimab in advanced cancers. Study summary: Six ivuxolimab dose levels, 0.01 to 10 mg/kg, were given intravenously every 2 weeks. Findings and limits, study-wide: Relative to CD4+, CD8+ T cells held more expanded clones on average.

Only in-frame clones appear in the TCRdb table, and some are missing; sequencing was by immunoSEQ multiplex PCR. The profile covers tens of thousands of clones, with about 88% appearing a single time and 10% to 15% taken by the ten largest. About this clone: The antigen is undetermined.

Patients with autoimmune history or systemic immunosuppression were excluded. V lost 8 bases and J 1 base, leaving 11 bases between the germline ends. Germline CDR1 and CDR2: MNHEY and SMNVEV (reference sequence). The CDR3 totals 14 residues. This specimen consisted of CD4+ or CD8+ T cells sorted from blood, obtained in a trial of the OX40 agonist ivuxolimab. V and J are TRBV27 and TRBJ2-2; the D gene is possibly TRBD2 (5 bases). The TCR originated in an adult with an advanced solid tumor such as melanoma, head and neck, liver or kidney cancer. The CDR3, as DNA: TGTGCCAGCTCTCCGGGATTGAACACCGGGGAGCTGTTTTTT. As protein: CASSPGLNTGELFF.